This entry concerns a single T cell receptor (beta chain). The antigen remains undetermined. This sample was taken from a study of OX40 agonist ivuxolimab in advanced cancers. Background on the study: As their treatment, patients were administered ivuxolimab, an agonistic anti-OX40 (CD134) antibody. Patients got intravenous ivuxolimab at 0.01 to 10 mg/kg every 2 weeks. The dose-escalation cohort was about 86% male, with a mean age of 60 years, ranging roughly 23 to 85.

Notes on the study in general: Antigens targeted by the expanded peripheral T cells were not determined.

The repertoire was sequenced with immunoSEQ multiplex PCR; TCRdb's copy has only in-frame clones and lacks some. This sample has around 54,000 clones, with approximately 90% found just once. Here the sequenced sample was CD4+ or CD8+ T cells sorted from blood, taken in a trial of the OX40 agonist ivuxolimab. This TCR was sampled from an adult with an advanced solid tumor such as melanoma, head and neck, liver or kidney cancer.

CDR3 nucleotides: TGTGCCAGCAGTTCGGGACTTTACTACGAGCAGTACTTC. Its translation is CASSSGLYYEQYF. The rearrangement links TRBV6-5 to TRBJ2-7; D might be TRBD2 (6 bases). Germline V CDR1 and CDR2: MNHEY, SVGAGI. V was shortened by 4 bases and J by 3 bases, with 10 bases between the two germline ends. The CDR3 is 13 amino acids.